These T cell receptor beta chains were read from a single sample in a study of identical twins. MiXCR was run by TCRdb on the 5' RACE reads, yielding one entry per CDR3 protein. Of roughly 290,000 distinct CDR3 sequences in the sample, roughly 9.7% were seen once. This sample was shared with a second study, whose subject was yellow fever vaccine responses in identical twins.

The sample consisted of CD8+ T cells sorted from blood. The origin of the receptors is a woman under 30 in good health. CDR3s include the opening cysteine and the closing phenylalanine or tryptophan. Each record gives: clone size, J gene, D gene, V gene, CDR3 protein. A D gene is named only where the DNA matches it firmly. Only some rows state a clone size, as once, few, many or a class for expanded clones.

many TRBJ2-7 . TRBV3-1 CASSQDIGGGLFLGEQYF
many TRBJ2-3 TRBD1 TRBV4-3 CASSQELPGQGTDTQYF
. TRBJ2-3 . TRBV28 CAITTGLGVDTQYF
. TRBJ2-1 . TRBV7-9 CASSLGQADFYNEQFF
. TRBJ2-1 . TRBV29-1 CSAQRGEQFF
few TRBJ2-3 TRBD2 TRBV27 CASSFVGRGGQDTQYF
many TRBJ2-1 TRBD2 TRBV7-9 CASRAGTSAVNEQFF
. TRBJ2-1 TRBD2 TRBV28 CASSPTGTTLYNEQFF
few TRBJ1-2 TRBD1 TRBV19 CASSIEQGKAYGYTF
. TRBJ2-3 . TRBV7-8 CASSYPLWQDNTDTQYF
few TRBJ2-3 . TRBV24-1 CATSDRTDATDTQYF
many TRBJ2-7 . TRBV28 CASSLRTGLGEQYF
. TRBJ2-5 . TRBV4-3 CASSQDQGAGFETQYF
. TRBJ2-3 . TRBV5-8 CAISLGGDTQYF
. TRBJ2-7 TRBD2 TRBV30 CAQTSGAGQTYEQYF
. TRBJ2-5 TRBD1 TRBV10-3 CAISAETGSPQETQYF
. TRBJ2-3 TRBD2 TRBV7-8 CASSLLPGLAGAHRVTQYF
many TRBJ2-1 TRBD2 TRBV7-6 CASSLGLAGDAFF
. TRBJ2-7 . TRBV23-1 CASSHPSSSRRYEQYF
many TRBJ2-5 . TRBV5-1 CASTQTGVQETQYF
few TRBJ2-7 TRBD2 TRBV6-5 CASSTIAGGDEQYF
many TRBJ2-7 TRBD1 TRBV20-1 CSAPTGGDSYEQYF
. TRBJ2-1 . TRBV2 CASSEARSLEQFF
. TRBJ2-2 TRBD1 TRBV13 CASSTGVLGNGELFF
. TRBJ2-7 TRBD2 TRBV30 CAWSEGDYYEQYF
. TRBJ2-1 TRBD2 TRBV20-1 CSARPREGRGYNEQFF
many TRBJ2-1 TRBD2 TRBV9 CASSSPASGNEQFF
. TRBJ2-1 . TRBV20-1 CIGAGAPGNVQFF
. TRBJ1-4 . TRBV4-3 CASSQEYGSTNEKLFF
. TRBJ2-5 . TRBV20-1 CSPEGFQETQYF
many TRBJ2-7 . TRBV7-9 CASSLPPSYEQYF
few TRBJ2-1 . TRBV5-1 CASSLVGRVTDEQFF
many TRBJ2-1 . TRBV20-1 CSARGDRSNNEQFF
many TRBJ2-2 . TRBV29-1 CSVEGVAGELFF
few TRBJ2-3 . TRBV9 CATDTDTQYF
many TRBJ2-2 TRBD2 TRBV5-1 CASSLLPSGDTGELFF
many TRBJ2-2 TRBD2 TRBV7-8 CASSLGLAGGTGELFF
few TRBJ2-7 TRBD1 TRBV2 CAVQGRMNEQYF
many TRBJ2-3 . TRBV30 CAWTSGGAGGTDTQYF